This T cell receptor beta chain was sequenced during a study of cytomegalovirus exposure and HLA in healthy donors. Whole-study results and caveats: Later examination showed HLA-associated TCR beta chains had greater clonal expansion than equally common others.

This clone was recorded a few times. Its antigen is not identified. The CDR3 spans 14 residues. Germline V CDR1 and CDR2: LNHNV, YYDKDF (reference sequence). V shed 3 bases and J shed 8 bases, with 16 bases lying between them. Both 60 Vbeta primers and 13 Jbeta primers went into the PCR. Repertoires were generated with immunoSEQ multiplex PCR, while TCRdb's copy carries only in-frame clones and drops some. The sample carries more than 150,000 clones, over 65% recorded once. The sample was PBMCs. The genes are TRBV15 and TRBJ1-1; the D gene is possibly TRBD1 (5 bases). This clonotype was sampled from a man younger than 30 in good health and CMV-seronegative. CDR3 coding DNA: TGTGCCACCAGCAGTGCTGACAGTGCCGACGAAGCTTTCTTT. Translating gives CATSSADSADEAFF.